The clone carrying this T cell receptor beta chain was observed a few times. Recruitment covered about two dozen US areas and drew participants whose ages spanned roughly 18 to 90 years. Assignments of participants to cohorts depended upon their own reported clinical history. The data stem from a study of blood T cell repertoires in COVID-19. Study background: Researchers got acute and convalescent COVID-19 samples from the United States, Italy and Spain.

This CDR3 has 16 residues. Germline assignment: CDR1 KGHDR and CDR2 SFDVKD. Trimming at V came to 3 bases and at J to 0 bases, leaving 4 bases not matched to a gene. The method was immunoSEQ multiplex PCR; TCRdb's version includes in-frame clones alone and lacks a portion of them. The repertoire includes 350,000 to 400,000 clones, about nine tenths of them detected once, and about 1.7% sits in the top ten. The TCR was taken from a woman aged 30 to 39 who had recovered from COVID-19. V is TRBV24-1 and J is TRBJ2-7, with 10 bases lining up with TRBD2. Sequences were obtained from PBMCs or T cells enriched from blood (not recorded which). In DNA, the CDR3 is TGTGCCACCAGTGATCCTGGACTAGCGGTCTCCTACGAGCAGTACTTC. Translation gives CATSDPGLAVSYEQYF.